This entry lists 27 T cell receptor beta chains sequenced from one sample in a study of patients and donors after allogeneic stem cell transplantation. TCRdb reanalysed the RT-PCR reads using MiXCR and keeps one entry per CDR3 protein. The top ten clones hold 5% to 6.5% of a sample with about a million distinct CDR3 sequences, under 20% of them seen once. Input material: blood, either unsorted or a sorted T cell fraction (not recorded which). The source is a human donor who was either an allogeneic HSCT recipient or a stem cell or donor lymphocyte infusion donor (not recorded which). It is not recorded whose cells these are; they may come from a transplant donor.

This chain uses TRBV5-8 with TRBJ2-7, with 9 bases identical to TRBD1. With V trimmed by 1 base and J by 3 bases, 11 bases remained unmatched. The germline gives CDR1 SGHTS, CDR2 YDEGEE. The CDR3 runs 17 residues. As DNA, the CDR3 is TGTGCCAGCAGCTTGTCCCGGACAGGGGTGTTGAGCTACGAGCAGTACTTC. It codes for CASSLSRTGVLSYEQYF. Complete variable domain (other parts from reference TRBV5-8 and TRBJ2-7): EAGVTQSPTHLIKTRGQQATLRCSPISGHTSVYWYQQALGLGLQFLLWYDEGEERNRGNFPPRFSGRQFPNYSSELNVNALELEDSALYLCASSLSRTGVLSYEQYFGPGTRLTVT.

The J gene is TRBJ1-6, the V gene TRBV12-3 or TRBV12-4; D is uncertain. The CDR3 extends over 14 amino acids. Trimming took 4 bases from V and 6 from J, leaving 10 bases between them. The CDR3 DNA reads as TGTGCCAGCAGTTCTGGACTTTCTAATTCACCCCTCCACTTT. Residues: CASSSGLSNSPLHF.

The chain is built from TRBV7-9 and TRBJ1-2, with 9 nucleotides matching TRBD1. Germline CDR1 SEHNR, CDR2 FQNEAQ (reference sequence). The CDR3 is 14 residues long. V trimming: 5 bases; J trimming: 7 bases; junction bases outside the gene matches: 8. For the CDR3, the DNA is TGTGCCAGCAGCCGTCCGAGGGACAGGGTTGGCTACACCTTC. This gives the protein CASSRPRDRVGYTF.

V usage is TRBV6-2 or TRBV6-3 and J usage is TRBJ2-1; possibly TRBD2 for D (7 bases). This CDR3 comprises 16 residues. Deletions cut 6 bases from V and 10 bases from J, with 25 bases between. The germline gives CDR1 MNHEY, CDR2 SVGEGT. The CDR3 DNA reads as TGTGCCAGCAGCTCCCAGTGGGGGGGCGCTAGGGGAGAGCAGTTCTTC. This gives the protein CASSSQWGGARGEQFF.

This chain connects TRBV5-1 to TRBJ2-7, with D possibly TRBD1 on 6 matching bases. V was clipped by 4 bases and J by 6 bases, with 14 bases between them. This CDR3 has 13 amino acids. Per germline, CDR1 SGHRS and CDR2 YFSETQ. Written as DNA, the CDR3 is TGCGCCAGCAGCCAAAACAGGGTAACCGAGCAGTACTTC. Encoded protein: CASSQNRVTEQYF.

V is TRBV7-9 and J is TRBJ1-2; D possibly corresponds to TRBD1 (5 bases). This CDR3 contains 13 residues. Looked up from germline, CDR1 is SEHNR and CDR2 is FQNEAQ (reference sequence). Deletions cut 2 bases from V and 10 bases from J, with 14 bases between. The DNA for the CDR3 is TGTGCCAGCAGCTTAAGTCCCAGGGCTTCCTACACCTTC. Its protein product is CASSLSPRASYTF.

The sample holds a few counts of this clonotype. V is TRBV12-3 or TRBV12-4 and J is TRBJ2-3; D gene ambiguous. The CDR3 is 12 amino acids. V lost 2 bases, J lost 8 bases, and 8 bases lay in between. The CDR3, as DNA: TGTGCCAGCAGTTTAAGAGTTGCTACGCAGTATTTT. Translated, it gives CASSLRVATQYF.

This clonotype came up a few times. The chain employs TRBV29-1 and TRBJ1-1, with a possible D match to TRBD1 (5 bases). The CDR3 is 13 residues long. V was shortened by 4 bases and J by 4 bases, with 13 bases between the two germline ends. Germline V gives CDR1 SQVTM, CDR2 ANQGSEA. Here the CDR3 reads CSVAVGVSTEAFF. The CDR3, as DNA: TGCAGCGTTGCGGTAGGGGTCAGCACTGAAGCTTTCTTT.

The sample holds a few counts of this clonotype. This chain uses TRBV18 with TRBJ1-2; D is ambiguous. Germline V lookup: CDR1 KGHSH, CDR2 LQKENI. V lost 0 bases, J lost 1 base, and 9 bases lay in between. This CDR3 spans 15 amino acids. The CDR3 coding sequence is TGTGCCAGCTCACCACCGGGCAACCTTAACTATGGCTACACCTTC. Protein sequence: CASSPPGNLNYGYTF. The variable domain in full, completed from reference TRBV18 and TRBJ1-2, reads NAGVMQNPRHLVRRRGQEARLRCSPMKGHSHVYWYRQLPEEGLKFMVYLQKENIIDESGMPKERFSAEFPKEGPSILRIQQVVRGDSAAYFCASSPPGNLNYGYTFGSGTRLTVV.

Notes on this clonotype: Mismatch with germline at one junction end may stem from a read error. V usage is TRBV6-5 and J usage is TRBJ2-1; D not resolved. The CDR3 is 13 amino acids. Germline V gene data show CDR1 as MNHEY and CDR2 as SVGAGI. The CDR3 nucleotides read TGTGCCAGCAGTTACATCTCCCACAATGAGCAGTTCTTC. It yields the protein CASSYISHNEQFF.

The gene calls are TRBV20-1 and TRBJ2-5; TRBD1 matches 8 bases. Germline V gives CDR1 DFQATT, CDR2 SNEGSKA (reference sequence). The CDR3 has 14 residues. V lost 4 bases and J lost 4; bases outside the gene matches: 8. CDR3 sequence (DNA): TGCAGTGCTAATTACGGGACAGGTAGAGAGACCCAGTACTTC. This codes for CSANYGTGRETQYF.

The genes are TRBV18 and TRBJ1-1; D uncertain. The CDR3 length is 15 residues. Trimming took 0 bases from V and 5 from J, leaving 13 bases between them. Germline V gives CDR1 KGHSH, CDR2 LQKENI. The CDR3 nucleotides read TGTGCCAGCTCACCACCCCGGGGAGAGGTAACTGAAGCTTTCTTT. It codes for CASSPPRGEVTEAFF.

This clonotype came up many times. The chain joins TRBV9 to TRBJ2-5, with 8 bases fitting TRBD2. Germline V CDR1 and CDR2: SGDLS, YYNGEE. The CDR3 is 14 amino acids. V dropped 4 bases and J dropped 4; count of bases not matched to a gene: 6. The CDR3 loop reads CASSLPGGRETQYF. In DNA, the CDR3 is TGTGCCAGCAGCCTTCCGGGGGGGCGAGAGACCCAGTACTTC.

This clonotype was detected a few times. The chain couples TRBV27 to TRBJ2-1; TRBD2 matches 8 bases. The ends lost 3 bases at V and 1 base at J; junction bases unmatched: 11. CDR3 size: 18 residues. CDR1 is MNHEY, CDR2 SMNVEV, per germline (reference sequence). The DNA for the CDR3 is TGTGCCAGCAGTTTCTTTGCCGGGGGGGACGGATCCTACAATGAGCAGTTCTTC. This sequence encodes CASSFFAGGDGSYNEQFF.

The CDR3 is CASSIAGPYSNQPQHF. The CDR3 nucleotides are TGTGCCAGTAGTATAGCGGGACCGTATAGCAATCAGCCCCAGCATTTT. The chain couples TRBV19 to TRBJ1-5, with a weak D call TRBD1 (5 bases). The germline V gene has CDR1 LNHDA and CDR2 SQIVND (reference sequence). V lost 1 base and J 0 bases, leaving 10 bases between the germline ends. The CDR3 covers 16 residues.

This chain links TRBV11-1 with TRBJ1-2, with D possibly being TRBD1 (5 bases). CDR1 and CDR2 from the germline V gene are SGHAT and FQDESV (reference sequence). This CDR3 comprises 15 residues. Trimming took 4 bases from V and 8 from J, leaving 20 bases between them. The CDR3 reads CASSSTGTVNEGYTF. The CDR3 nucleotides read TGTGCCAGCAGCTCAACCGGGACCGTTAACGAGGGCTACACCTTC.

This clonotype has just a few counts. The chain joins TRBV7-8 to TRBJ2-6; tentatively, D is TRBD2 (6 bases). The V and J ends lost 8 bases and 4 bases respectively, with 27 bases between them. CDR1 and CDR2 (germline): SGHVS, FQNEAQ. The CDR3 length is 19 residues. The CDR3 nucleotides read TGTGCCAGCGGCCCCCGGTTTCCAGGGACTGTACGAGGGGCCAACGTCCTGACTTTC. Translation gives CASGPRFPGTVRGANVLTF.

The chain employs TRBV24-1 and TRBJ2-2; TRBD2 is a possible D gene (6 bases). V was pared by 3 bases and J by 8 bases, with 15 bases between. This CDR3 spans 15 amino acids. The V gene's germline CDR1 is KGHDR and CDR2 SFDVKD. CDR3 sequence: CATSDLGLPGGELFF. In nucleotides, the CDR3 is TGTGCCACCAGTGATCTGGGACTCCCTGGAGGGGAGCTGTTTTTT.

The chain has TRBV5-1 and TRBJ2-7; perhaps TRBD2 as D (6 bases). The CDR3 runs to 18 residues. Germline loops: CDR1 SGHRS, CDR2 YFSETQ. V lost 0 bases and J lost 5, with 24 bases in between. The CDR3 is CASSLVIALSGTPHEQYF. CDR3 in DNA: TGCGCCAGCAGCTTGGTTATTGCATTATCAGGGACTCCCCACGAGCAGTACTTC.

This clonotype was detected only a few times. This chain connects TRBV7-9 to TRBJ2-1; 11 nucleotides line up with TRBD2. V lost 4 bases to trimming and J lost 9 bases; unmatched junction nucleotides: 8. Germline assignment: CDR1 SEHNR and CDR2 FQNEAQ (reference sequence). This CDR3 is 15 amino acids long. The DNA for the CDR3 is TGTGCCAGCAGCTACTCGGGACTAGCGGTTGTTGAGCAGTTCTTC. It specifies CASSYSGLAVVEQFF.

V is TRBV20-1 and J is TRBJ2-3; TRBD1 might be the D (6 bases). Germline V gives CDR1 DFQATT, CDR2 SNEGSKA (reference sequence). The CDR3 consists of 14 residues. V was clipped by 5 bases and J by 6 bases, with 18 bases between them. As DNA, the CDR3 is TGCAGTGCTCCTGGAACAGGGATGGCGGATACGCAGTATTTT. Encoded protein: CSAPGTGMADTQYF.

This chain connects TRBV24-1 to TRBJ2-3; D is unclear. Germline loops: CDR1 KGHDR, CDR2 SFDVKD. The CDR3 spans 15 residues. V was trimmed by 0 bases and J by 0 bases, leaving 6 bases between them. The CDR3 DNA sequence: TGTGCCACCAGTGATTTGGGGCGAAGCACAGATACGCAGTATTTT. Amino acids: CATSDLGRSTDTQYF.

This chain uses TRBV12-3 or TRBV12-4 with TRBJ2-3; the D is unclear. V dropped 3 bases and J dropped 6 bases, with 10 bases sitting between them. The CDR3 runs to 13 residues. The CDR3 reads CASSFSGSDTQYF. The CDR3 DNA sequence: TGTGCCAGCAGTTTTTCGGGTTCGGATACGCAGTATTTT.

The chain couples TRBV7-2 to TRBJ1-1; unclear D gene. CDR3 length: 16 amino acids. The V gene lost 4 bases and the J gene lost 3 bases, with 18 bases spanning the gap. CDR1 is SGHTA and CDR2 is FQGNSA in the germline V gene. CDR3 coding DNA: TGTGCCAGCAGCTCCCGTTTATTACCGCTCTACACTGAAGCTTTCTTT. Amino acid sequence: CASSSRLLPLYTEAFF.

The chain couples TRBV20-1 to TRBJ2-5; D not resolved. V was pared by 6 bases and J by 2 bases, with 16 bases between. The germline CDR1 and CDR2 sequences are DFQATT and SNEGSKA (reference sequence). The CDR3 is 14 residues long. The CDR3 nucleotides are TGCAGTGCCCCGGCCAGACCCTTACAAGAGACCCAGTACTTC. Translation: CSAPARPLQETQYF.

The rearrangement links TRBV7-2 to TRBJ2-7, with D perhaps TRBD2 (6 bases). The germline V gene has CDR1 SGHTA and CDR2 FQGNSA. V was clipped by 1 base and J by 5 bases, with 15 bases between them. The CDR3 totals 15 residues. CDR3 coding DNA: TGTGCCAGCAGCTTAGTGGCCTCGCCGGGGGACGAGCAGTACTTC. This gives the protein CASSLVASPGDEQYF.

This chain links TRBV20-1 with TRBJ1-6; D gene ambiguous. Per the germline V gene, CDR1 is DFQATT and CDR2 is SNEGSKA (reference sequence). Trimming took 1 base from V and 6 from J, leaving 16 bases between them. The CDR3 covers 16 residues. As DNA, the CDR3 is TGCAGTGCTAGAGGGGTCTCCCGAAAGGGTAATTCACCCCTCCACTTT. This sequence encodes CSARGVSRKGNSPLHF.